The 6 T cell receptor beta chains below all came from one sample that was sequenced in a study of shared clonotypes between healthy human individuals. Naivety among CD8 cells was defined by CD45RO negativity and positive CCR7 selection, thereby excluding terminally differentiated effector memory CD45RA+ cells. Only in-frame clones appear in the TCRdb table, and some are missing; sequencing was by immunoSEQ multiplex PCR. This sample has roughly 850,000 clones, with around 96% found just once. Sequenced sample: naive CD8+ T cells sorted from blood. Receptors were obtained from a young man in good health.

V gene TRBV29-1 combines with J gene TRBJ2-1, with TRBD2 identical over 9 bases. The CDR3 extends over 14 amino acids. V was clipped by 6 bases and J by 3 bases; unmatched bases: 6. Germline CDR1 and CDR2: SQVTM and ANQGSEA. This CDR3 is CSVASGRFYNEQFF. The CDR3 DNA reads TGCAGCGTCGCCAGCGGGAGGTTCTACAATGAGCAGTTCTTC.

On this clone: Germline is not matched at one junction end, which may reflect a read error. V is TRBV7-7 and J is TRBJ2-2; D uncertain. Germline V lookup: CDR1 SSHAT, CDR2 FNYEAQ (reference sequence). This CDR3 is 16 amino acids long. CDR3 DNA: TGTGCTAGCAGCTTAACCCCCTATAAAGACACCGGGGAGCTGTTTTTT. It yields the protein CASSLTPYKDTGELFF. Full variable domain (missing parts from reference TRBV7-7 and TRBJ2-2): GAGVSQSPRYKVTKRGQDVTLRCDPISSHATLYWYQQALGQGPEFLTYFNYEAQPDKSGLPSDRFSAERPEGSISTLTIQRTEQRDSAMYRCASSLTPYKDTGELFFGEGSRLTVL.

The chain recombines TRBV11-3 with TRBJ2-1; tentatively, D is TRBD2 (7 bases). Germline V CDR1 and CDR2: SGHNT, YENEEA. V was cut by 5 bases and J by 6 bases, with 14 bases left in between. This CDR3 is built from 14 residues. CDR3 residues: CASSGRGGPNEQFF. The CDR3 DNA sequence: TGTGCCAGCAGCGGCAGGGGAGGGCCCAATGAGCAGTTCTTC.

The chain links TRBV11-2 to TRBJ2-1; 7 bases fit TRBD2. V dropped 4 bases and J dropped 4; count of bases not matched to a gene: 7. The CDR3 runs 15 residues. Germline V gene sequence: CDR1 SGHAT, CDR2 FQNNGV. In DNA, the CDR3 is TGTGCCAGCAGCTCAGCCCGCGGGGGATACAATGAGCAGTTCTTC. Translated, it gives CASSSARGGYNEQFF.

The chain links TRBV30 to TRBJ2-2; tentative D call: TRBD2 (6 bases). This CDR3 has 14 residues. The germline CDR1 and CDR2 sequences are GTSNPN and SVGIG (reference sequence). The V end was cut by 0 bases, the J end by 8 bases, with 13 bases between. CDR3: CAWSVPGVGGELFF. CDR3 in DNA: TGTGCCTGGAGTGTACCGGGGGTTGGAGGGGAGCTGTTTTTT.

V and J are TRBV9 and TRBJ2-1; TRBD1 might be the D (6 bases). The CDR3 length is 11 residues. Germline values: CDR1 SGDLS, CDR2 YYNGEE. V lost 5 bases, J lost 6 bases, and 6 bases lay in between. The CDR3, as DNA: TGTGCCAGCAGACAGGGCAATGAGCAGTTCTTC. Its translation is CASRQGNEQFF.